Listed below are T cell receptor beta chains from one sample, sequenced in a study of a mutant IDH1 vaccine in newly diagnosed glioma. TCRdb's copy holds only in-frame clones and misses some; the assay was immunoSEQ multiplex PCR. The table has approximately 70,000 clones, roughly 85% seen once. Here the sequenced sample was PBMCs, taken from a glioma patient treated with radiotherapy, temozolomide or both. All receptors derive from a man aged 30-40 years with glioma. Both conserved end residues are trimmed from each CDR3. The D gene is left open where the match is weak.

CDR3: ASSPLTTSPEAF
V: TRBV18
length: 12
D: NA
J: TRBJ1-1

CDR3: SARRSGELF
V: TRBV20-1
length: 9
D: NA
J: TRBJ2-2

CDR3: ASSIQNNSPLH
V: TRBV18
length: 11
D: NA
J: TRBJ1-6

CDR3: ASSPSNRVENQPQH
V: TRBV6-6
length: 14
D: NA
J: TRBJ1-5

CDR3: ASSLGGSEQY
V: TRBV5-4
length: 10
D: NA
J: TRBJ2-7

CDR3: ASSELVYEQY
V: TRBV6-1
length: 10
D: NA
J: TRBJ2-7

CDR3: ASSSWTRNTEAF
V: TRBV11-2
length: 12
D: NA
J: TRBJ1-1

CDR3: ASSPRPKPGDGYT
V: TRBV21-1
length: 13
D: NA
J: TRBJ1-2

CDR3: ASSDSASGGAETQY
V: TRBV6-4
length: 14
D: TRBD2
J: TRBJ2-5

CDR3: SVDRTGRSYT
V: TRBV29-1
length: 10
D: TRBD1
J: TRBJ1-2

CDR3: ASSERGQGITGELF
V: TRBV5-5
length: 14
D: TRBD1
J: TRBJ2-2

CDR3: ASSPLGQAVKMGETQY
V: TRBV7-9
length: 16
D: NA
J: TRBJ2-5

CDR3: ASSSRQGANTEAF
V: TRBV18
length: 13
D: TRBD1
J: TRBJ1-1

CDR3: ASSQTPRRGLLEAF
V: TRBV23-1
length: 14
D: NA
J: TRBJ1-1

CDR3: ASSADTGQEQY
V: TRBV9
length: 11
D: NA
J: TRBJ2-7

CDR3: ASSSRVDDEKLF
V: TRBV2
length: 12
D: NA
J: TRBJ1-4

CDR3: ASSIAPFWQGMNTEAF
V: TRBV19
length: 16
D: NA
J: TRBJ1-1

CDR3: ASRSKFGQGVGETQY
V: TRBV19
length: 15
D: TRBD1
J: TRBJ2-5

CDR3: ASSPLLETPNNEQF
V: TRBV18
length: 14
D: NA
J: TRBJ2-1

CDR3: ASSRTSGTYNEQF
V: TRBV11-2
length: 13
D: TRBD2
J: TRBJ2-1

CDR3: ASSLWRQGNQPQH
V: TRBV28
length: 13
D: TRBD1
J: TRBJ1-5

CDR3: ASSGPLEQY
V: TRBV5-6
length: 9
D: NA
J: TRBJ2-7

CDR3: ASSLGTESEAF
V: TRBV5-1
length: 11
D: NA
J: TRBJ1-1

CDR3: SARDPYGYT
V: TRBV20-1
length: 9
D: NA
J: TRBJ1-2

CDR3: ASSGQGTSNQPQH
V: TRBV2
length: 13
D: TRBD1
J: TRBJ1-5

CDR3: ASSRSFSQPQH
V: TRBV2
length: 11
D: NA
J: TRBJ1-5

CDR3: ASSPSGGLNQPQH
V: TRBV18
length: 13
D: NA
J: TRBJ1-5

CDR3: ASSPRVTDTQY
V: TRBV14
length: 11
D: NA
J: TRBJ2-3

CDR3: AWRGGLAQQETQY
V: TRBV30
length: 13
D: TRBD2
J: TRBJ2-5

CDR3: ASSSDKGLLNTEAF
V: TRBV5-1
length: 14
D: NA
J: TRBJ1-1

CDR3: ASSLRQLQPQH
V: TRBV11-2
length: 11
D: NA
J: TRBJ1-5

CDR3: ASSTRTDTQY
V: TRBV19
length: 10
D: NA
J: TRBJ2-3

CDR3: ASSKEQVSYSNQPQH
V: TRBV21-1
length: 15
D: NA
J: TRBJ1-5

CDR3: ASSDSENNEQF
V: TRBV6-4
length: 11
D: NA
J: TRBJ2-1

CDR3: ASRDIGYT
V: TRBV6-6
length: 8
D: NA
J: TRBJ1-2

CDR3: ASSQEGSQGLYNSPLH
V: TRBV4-2
length: 16
D: NA
J: TRBJ1-6

CDR3: ASSMLGQGMQDEQY
V: TRBV19
length: 14
D: NA
J: TRBJ2-7

CDR3: ASSDGSGGTDTQY
V: TRBV10-1
length: 13
D: TRBD2
J: TRBJ2-3

CDR3: ASSQDRVRAGAGANVLT
V: TRBV4-1
length: 17
D: NA
J: TRBJ2-6

CDR3: ASSIVGAGTQNIQY
V: TRBV19
length: 14
D: NA
J: TRBJ2-4